What follows describes a single T cell receptor (beta chain). Its specificity is unknown. This sample was included in a study of shared clonotypes between healthy human individuals. Authors' processing steps: ImmunoSEQ only sent back junction sequences with no quality scores, so filtering was done differently. The protocol was immunoSEQ multiplex PCR, while the TCRdb copy is restricted to in-frame clones and leaves out a portion. That table is the source of V, J and clone size, and D and trimming were worked out from the DNA. The sample lists around 2.1 million clones, about 94% seen once, with about 0.13% in the top ten. Study-wide findings and caveats: Among non-shared clonotypes, generation probabilities were lower than among those shared by all four donors.

The sequenced sample consisted of naive CD4+ T cells sorted from blood. Subset specified: CD45RA+ positively selected. This receptor was taken from a man aged 18 to 30 in good health.

The CDR3 coding sequence is TGTGCCAGCAGTCAGAACGGACAGAAGCCCTACGAGCAGTACTTC. This codes for CASSQNGQKPYEQYF. The rearrangement joins TRBV6-5 to TRBJ2-7; D might be TRBD1 (6 bases). V lost 5 bases and J lost 2, with 16 bases in between. From germline, CDR1 is MNHEY and CDR2 SVGAGI. The CDR3 is 15 residues long.